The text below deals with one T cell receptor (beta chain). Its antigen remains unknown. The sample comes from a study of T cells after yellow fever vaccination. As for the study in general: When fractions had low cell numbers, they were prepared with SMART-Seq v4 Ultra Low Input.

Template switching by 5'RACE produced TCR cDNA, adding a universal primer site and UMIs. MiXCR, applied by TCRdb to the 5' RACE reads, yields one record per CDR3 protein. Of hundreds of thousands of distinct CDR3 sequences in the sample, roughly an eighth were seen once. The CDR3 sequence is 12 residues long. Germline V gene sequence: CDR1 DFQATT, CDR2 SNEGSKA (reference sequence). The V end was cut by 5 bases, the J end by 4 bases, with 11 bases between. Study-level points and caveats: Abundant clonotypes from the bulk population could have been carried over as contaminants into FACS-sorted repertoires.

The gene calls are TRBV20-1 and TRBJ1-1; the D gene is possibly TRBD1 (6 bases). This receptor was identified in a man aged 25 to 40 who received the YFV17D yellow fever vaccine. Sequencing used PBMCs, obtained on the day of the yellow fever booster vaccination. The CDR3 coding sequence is TGCAGTGCTTCCAGGGGTCTCACTGAAGCTTTCTTT. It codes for CSASRGLTEAFF.